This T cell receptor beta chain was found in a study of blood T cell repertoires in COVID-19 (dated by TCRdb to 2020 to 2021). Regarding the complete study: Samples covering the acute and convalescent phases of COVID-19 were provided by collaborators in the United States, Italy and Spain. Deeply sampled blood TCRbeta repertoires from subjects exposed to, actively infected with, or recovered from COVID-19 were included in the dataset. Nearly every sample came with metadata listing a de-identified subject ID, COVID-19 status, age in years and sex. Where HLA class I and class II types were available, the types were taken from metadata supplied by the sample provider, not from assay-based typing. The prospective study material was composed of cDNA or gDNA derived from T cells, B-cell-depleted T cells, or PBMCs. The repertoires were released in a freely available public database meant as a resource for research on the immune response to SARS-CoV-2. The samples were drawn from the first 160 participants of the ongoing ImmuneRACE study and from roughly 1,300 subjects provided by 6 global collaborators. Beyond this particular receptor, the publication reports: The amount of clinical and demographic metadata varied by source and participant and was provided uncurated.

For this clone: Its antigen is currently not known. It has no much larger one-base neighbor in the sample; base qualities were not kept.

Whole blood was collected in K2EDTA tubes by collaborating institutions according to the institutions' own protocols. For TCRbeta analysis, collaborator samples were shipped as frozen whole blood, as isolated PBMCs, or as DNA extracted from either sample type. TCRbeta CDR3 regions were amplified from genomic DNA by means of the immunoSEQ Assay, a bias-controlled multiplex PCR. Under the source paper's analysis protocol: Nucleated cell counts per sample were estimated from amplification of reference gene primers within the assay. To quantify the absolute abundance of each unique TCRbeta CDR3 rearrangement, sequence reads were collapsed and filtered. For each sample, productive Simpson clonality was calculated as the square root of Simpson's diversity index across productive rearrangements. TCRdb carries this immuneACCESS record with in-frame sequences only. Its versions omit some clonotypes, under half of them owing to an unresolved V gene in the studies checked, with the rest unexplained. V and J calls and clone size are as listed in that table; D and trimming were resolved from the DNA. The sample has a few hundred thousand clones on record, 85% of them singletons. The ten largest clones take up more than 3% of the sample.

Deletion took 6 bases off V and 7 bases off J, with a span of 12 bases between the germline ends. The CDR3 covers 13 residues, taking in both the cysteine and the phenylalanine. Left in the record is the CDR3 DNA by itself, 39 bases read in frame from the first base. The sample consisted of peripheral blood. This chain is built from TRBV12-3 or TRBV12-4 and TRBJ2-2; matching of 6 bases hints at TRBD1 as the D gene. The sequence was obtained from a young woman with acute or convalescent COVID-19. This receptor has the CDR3 CASRPGDGGELFF. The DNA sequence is TGTGCCAGCAGACCAGGGGATGGCGGGGAGCTGTTTTTT.